This T cell receptor (beta chain) was sequenced during a study of blood T cells in healthy people across ages. The CDR3 is made up of 16 amino acids. V lost 4 bases and J lost 13, with 26 bases in between. The germline V gene encodes CDR1 SGHAT and CDR2 FQNNGV. As regards this clonotype: The antigen is undetermined.

With a J-beta primer mix and a sample-barcoded 5' primer, a second PCR ran roughly 6 to 12 cycles. TCRdb recomputed calls from the 5' RACE reads with MiXCR, one row per CDR3 protein. This sample has 1.5 million to 2 million distinct CDR3 sequences, with 25% to 30% found just once. Findings of the study overall: It was the long-lived donors that had more naive CD4+ cells and higher diversity than aged donors.

This sequence joins TRBV11-2 and TRBJ2-1; a possible D gene is TRBD2 (6 bases). What was sequenced was blood. This receptor was taken from a woman between 25 and 40 years old in good health. CDR3 region: CASSSEYGTGGETQFF. DNA for the CDR3: TGTGCCAGCAGCTCAGAATACGGGACGGGCGGGGAGACCCAGTTCTTC.